This T cell receptor beta chain was obtained from a study of blood T cell repertoires in COVID-19 (TCRdb year 2020). Study-wide context: Collaborator samples came from the United States, Italy and Spain and covered acute and convalescent phases of COVID-19. The material from the prospective study consisted of cDNA or gDNA derived from T cells, B-cell-depleted T cells, or PBMCs. Subjects who had been exposed to COVID-19, were actively infected with it, or had recovered from it provided the deeply sampled blood TCRbeta repertoires that made up the dataset. The repertoires were released in a freely available public database meant as a resource for research on the immune response to SARS-CoV-2. The samples were drawn from the first 160 participants of the ongoing ImmuneRACE study and from 950 to 1,500 subjects provided by 6 global collaborators. A de-identified subject ID, COVID-19 status, age in years and sex were almost always included in the sample metadata. HLA class I and class II types, where available, came from metadata supplied by the sample provider rather than from assay-based typing. Study-level results and caveats: The quantity of clinical and demographic metadata differed by source and by participant and was supplied without curation.

Each collaborating institution followed its own protocols to collect whole blood in K2EDTA tubes. Collaborator samples were shipped for TCRbeta analysis as frozen whole blood, isolated PBMCs, or DNA extracted from either sample type. V has 1 base trimmed and J has 4 bases trimmed; junction bases matching no gene number 4. CDR1 is given as SGHAT and CDR2 as FQNNGV, both from the germline V gene. The CDR3 has 15 amino acids, counting the end cysteine and phenylalanine. Here the CDR3 DNA is all that survives: 45 bases in frame from base 1. About this clone: Its cognate antigen has yet to be identified. No clone much larger than this one lies a single base away; base qualities are absent.

TCRbeta CDR3 regions were amplified from genomic DNA by means of the immunoSEQ Assay, a bias-controlled multiplex PCR. Under the source paper's analysis protocol: Nucleated cell counts per sample were estimated from amplification of reference gene primers within the assay. Sequence reads were collapsed and filtered to measure the absolute abundance of every unique TCRbeta CDR3 rearrangement. For each sample, productive Simpson clonality was calculated as the square root of Simpson's diversity index across productive rearrangements. Imported from immuneACCESS, the table was reduced by TCRdb to in-frame sequences with V and J called. These copies leave out some clones; in studies compared against another copy, an unresolved V gene accounts for under half, and the cause of the remainder is not known. Clone size and V and J calls were adopted from that table, with D and trimming inferred from the DNA. This sample lists a few hundred thousand clones; more than 85% were detected once. The ten largest clones represent around 3% of the sample.

Source material: peripheral blood. The clonotype comes from a human donor in a cohort sampled during active COVID-19. The chain employs TRBV11-2 and TRBJ2-1, and 7 junctional nucleotides match TRBD1. The sequenced DNA: TGTGCCAGCAGCTTAGTCACAGGGGTATACAATGAGCAGTTCTTC. This is translated as CASSLVTGVYNEQFF. This CDR3, with the reference TRBV11-2 and TRBJ2-1 proteins standing in past its ends, gives the full variable domain EAGVAQSPRYKIIEKRQSVAFWCNPISGHATLYWYQQILGQGPKLLIQFQNNGVVDDSQLPKDRFSAERLKGVDSTLKIQPAKLEDSAVYLCASSLVTGVYNEQFFGPGTRLTVL.